These 26 T cell receptor beta chains were sequenced from one sample in a study of blood T cell repertoires in COVID-19. Sequencing was performed with immunoSEQ multiplex PCR; in TCRdb, only in-frame clones are kept and a portion is missing. The sample gives some 190,000 clones, roughly three quarters of which show up once; about 15% is in the top ten. Input material: PBMCs or T cells enriched from blood (not recorded which). The receptor source for this set is a man in his sixties who had been exposed to COVID-19.

This chain connects TRBV7-2 to TRBJ2-5, with D maybe TRBD2 (6 bases). Germline V gene sequence: CDR1 SGHTA, CDR2 FQGNSA. The CDR3 covers 16 residues. The V end was cut by 5 bases, the J end by 7 bases, with 23 bases between. The CDR3: CASSPSRDSAERTQYF. The CDR3 nucleotides read TGTGCCAGCAGCCCCTCCCGGGACTCCGCGGAAAGGACCCAGTACTTC.

V gene TRBV7-9 combines with J gene TRBJ1-3; no clear D gene. The CDR3 contains 15 residues. The V gene's germline CDR1 is SEHNR and CDR2 FQNEAQ (reference sequence). V dropped 4 bases and J dropped 2 bases, with 12 bases sitting between them. The CDR3 is CASSSQTGTGNTIYF. As DNA, the CDR3 is TGTGCCAGCAGCTCACAGACCGGGACTGGAAACACCATATATTTT.

The chain links TRBV7-9 to TRBJ2-7; a weak D match, TRBD1 (6 bases). V was cut by 3 bases and J by 5 bases, with 14 bases left in between. This CDR3 is 14 amino acids long. The V gene's germline CDR1 is SEHNR and CDR2 FQNEAQ (reference sequence). The CDR3 protein is CASSLDFTGNEQYF. CDR3 in DNA: TGTGCCAGCAGCTTGGACTTTACAGGGAACGAGCAGTACTTC. Full variable domain (rest looked up from reference TRBV7-9 and TRBJ2-7): DTGVSQNPRHKITKRGQNVTFRCDPISEHNRLYWYRQTLGQGPEFLTYFQNEAQLEKSRLLSDRFSAERPKGSFSTLEIQRTEQGDSAMYLCASSLDFTGNEQYFGPGTRLTVT.

The CDR3 spells CAWSRTGDTEAFF. The CDR3 DNA reads TGTGCCTGGAGTAGGACAGGGGACACTGAAGCTTTCTTT. The V and J genes are TRBV30 and TRBJ1-1, with 9 bases matching TRBD1. The CDR3 loop spans 13 amino acids. V dropped 2 bases and J dropped 3; count of bases not matched to a gene: 1. Germline lookup yields CDR1 GTSNPN and CDR2 SVGIG (reference sequence).

The chain carries TRBV6-6 and TRBJ2-2; 8 bases agree with TRBD1. Unmatched junction bases numbered 3, after V lost 5 bases and J lost 1 base. Germline assignment: CDR1 MNHNY and CDR2 SVGAGI (reference sequence). The CDR3 loop spans 15 amino acids. DNA of the CDR3: TGTGCCAGCAGTCTGGACAGGGAGAACACCGGGGAGCTGTTTTTT. This encodes CASSLDRENTGELFF.

This clone was detected once. The V gene is TRBV5-4, the J gene TRBJ2-3; D unclear. The CDR3 is 14 amino acids. CDR1 is SGHNT, CDR2 YYREEE, per germline (reference sequence). The V end was cut by 0 bases, the J end by 2 bases, with 7 bases between. CDR3 in amino acids: CASSLAKNTDTQYF. CDR3 sequence (DNA): TGTGCCAGCAGCTTGGCTAAAAACACAGATACGCAGTATTTT.

The rearrangement joins TRBV21-1 to TRBJ1-2; the table's D gene call, TRBD1, was not cross checked with the DNA. TRBV21-1 is tagged as a pseudogene. This CDR3 comprises 12 residues. CDR3 in DNA: TGTGCCAGCAGCAAAGGCGAACAGGGGACCCTCTTC. It yields the protein CASSKGEQGTLF.

This clone was observed once. This CDR3 reads CASGRDLGTDTQYF. In DNA, the CDR3 is TGTGCCAGCGGGAGGGATCTCGGCACAGATACGCAGTATTTT. The V call is TRBV9, the J call TRBJ2-3; 7 bases are a match to TRBD2. With 7 bases clipped from V and 1 base from J, the junction kept 6 bases outside the gene matches. Germline values: CDR1 SGDLS, CDR2 YYNGEE. The CDR3 sequence is 14 residues long.

This clone has at least ten counts. This chain joins TRBV5-1 and TRBJ2-2; TRBD2 might be the D (6 bases). In germline, CDR1 is SGHRS, CDR2 YFSETQ. The CDR3 contains 18 residues. With 0 bases removed from V and 0 bases from J, the gap between germline ends came to 15 bases. The CDR3, as DNA: TGCGCCAGCAGCTTGGCCCCAGCGGGCTTATCGAACACCGGGGAGCTGTTTTTT. Encoded protein: CASSLAPAGLSNTGELFF. The whole variable domain, remainder taken from reference TRBV5-1 and TRBJ2-2, is KAGVTQTPRYLIKTRGQQVTLSCSPISGHRSVSWYQQTPGQGLQFLFEYFSETQRNKGNFPGRFSGRQFSNSRSEMNVSTLELGDSALYLCASSLAPAGLSNTGELFFGEGSRLTVL.

This clone was seen a few times. The genes are TRBV18 and TRBJ1-3; D is undetermined. The CDR3 totals 13 residues. Looked up from germline, CDR1 is KGHSH and CDR2 is LQKENI. The V end was cut by 6 bases, the J end by 1 base, with 7 bases between. DNA of the CDR3: TGTGCCAGCTCGACGGGTTCTGGAAACACCATATATTTT. Translation gives CASSTGSGNTIYF.

J is TRBJ2-1 and V is TRBV12-5; D unresolved. The CDR3 loop spans 16 amino acids. From germline, CDR1 is LGHNT and CDR2 FRNRAP. Trimming took 1 base from V and 0 from J, leaving 10 bases between them. CDR3 nucleotide sequence: TGTGCTAGTGGTTTGGCCGTAGCAGTCTCCTACAATGAGCAGTTCTTC. Translation: CASGLAVAVSYNEQFF.

The gene calls are TRBV7-9 and TRBJ1-2, with 7 positions matching TRBD1. Trimming took 6 bases from V and 4 from J; bases not matched to a gene: 5. The CDR3 totals 13 residues. Per germline, CDR1 SEHNR and CDR2 FQNEAQ (reference sequence). The CDR3 sequence is CASRPTGLYGYTF. The CDR3 DNA follows: TGTGCCAGCAGGCCGACAGGGCTCTATGGCTACACCTTC. Full variable domain (outside the CDR3, taken from reference TRBV7-9 and TRBJ1-2): DTGVSQNPRHKITKRGQNVTFRCDPISEHNRLYWYRQTLGQGPEFLTYFQNEAQLEKSRLLSDRFSAERPKGSFSTLEIQRTEQGDSAMYLCASRPTGLYGYTFGSGTRLTVV.

In DNA, the CDR3 is TGTGCCAGCAGTGAAGCGGGGGGTCATAGCAATCAGCCCCAGCATTTT. This translates into CASSEAGGHSNQPQHF. The chain employs TRBV2 and TRBJ1-5; TRBD1 is a possible D gene (5 bases). CDR3 size: 16 residues. Germline CDR1 reads SNHLY; CDR2 reads FYNNEI. V was cut by 0 bases and J by 0 bases, with 9 bases left in between.

Only a few counts were recorded for this clone. This chain uses TRBV25-1 with TRBJ1-4, with 8 bases aligning to TRBD1. CDR1 is MGHDK and CDR2 is SYGVNS in the germline V gene. The ends lost 1 base at V and 7 bases at J; junction bases unmatched: 5. The CDR3 sequence is 15 residues long. CDR3 bases: TGTGCCAGCAGTGAATGGCAGGGGGCAGTTGAAAAACTGTTTTTT. It codes for CASSEWQGAVEKLFF.

V and J are TRBV12-5 and TRBJ2-1, with D possibly TRBD2 on 5 matching bases. The CDR3 consists of 17 residues. V was trimmed by 2 bases and J by 0 bases, leaving 14 bases between them. Germline values: CDR1 LGHNT, CDR2 FRNRAP. In nucleotides, the CDR3 is TGTGCTAGTGGTTTGTGGGCTAGCTCAAGCTCCTACAATGAGCAGTTCTTC. It translates to CASGLWASSSSYNEQFF.

As to this clone: Only one base separates this from a far larger clonotype, so it likely reflects a read error. The same CDR3 is also encoded by other DNA sequences in this sample. The chain has TRBV7-2 and TRBJ1-2; 11 nucleotides match TRBD1. The germline V gene encodes CDR1 SGHTA and CDR2 FQGNSA. CDR3 size: 17 residues. CDR3 region: CATSQLGGTGGNYGYTF. CDR3 nucleotide sequence: TGTGCCACCAGCCAATTGGGGGGGACAGGGGGAAACTATGGCTACACCTTC.

The chain is built from TRBV9 and TRBJ1-3; D perhaps matches TRBD1 (5 bases). CDR3 length: 15 residues. Germline CDR1 SGDLS, CDR2 YYNGEE. V lost 3 bases and J lost 3, with 13 bases in between. The CDR3 is CASSGGEGVGNTIYF. The CDR3 DNA sequence: TGTGCCAGCAGCGGGGGGGAAGGTGTTGGAAACACCATATATTTT.

The chain uses TRBV24-1 and TRBJ2-5; 11 bases agree with TRBD1. J was trimmed by 13 bases and V by 4 bases; bases with no gene match: 1. The CDR3 runs 11 residues. Germline assignment: CDR1 KGHDR and CDR2 SFDVKD. As DNA, the CDR3 is TGTGCCACCAGTGAGGGACAGGGGGTGTACTTC. The encoded protein is CATSEGQGVYF.

The chain employs TRBV10-1 and TRBJ1-6; the D gene is possibly TRBD1 (5 bases). Trimming left V 2 bases short and J 9 bases short, with 11 bases between. The CDR3 covers 14 residues. CDR1 WNHNN and CDR2 SYGVQD come from the germline V gene (reference sequence). CDR3 nucleotide sequence: TGCGCCAGCAGTGAGCTCAGGGATAGTTCACCCCTCCACTTT. Amino acid sequence: CASSELRDSSPLHF.

V usage is TRBV7-6 and J usage is TRBJ2-7, with D possibly being TRBD2 (5 bases). The CDR3 is 15 residues long. The germline gives CDR1 SGHVS, CDR2 FNYEAQ. Trimming removed 5 bases from V and 6 bases from J, with 20 bases in between. The CDR3: CASSPERAGMSEQYF. The CDR3 DNA follows: TGTGCCAGCAGCCCAGAGAGGGCAGGAATGAGCGAGCAGTACTTC.

The chain combines TRBV5-5 with TRBJ2-7; D unclear. The V gene's germline CDR1 is SGHKS and CDR2 YYEKEE (reference sequence). Trimming took off 1 base at V and 5 bases at J, with 13 bases between the two ends. The CDR3 is 14 amino acids. The CDR3 DNA reads TGTGCCAGCAGCTTGTGGCACACCGCCCACGAGCAGTACTTC. As protein: CASSLWHTAHEQYF.

On this clone itself: Other DNA sequences in the same sample also yield this CDR3. The chain combines TRBV6-2 or TRBV6-3 with TRBJ1-5, with 7 bases matching TRBD1. The CDR3 length is 16 residues. V shed 2 bases, J shed 2 bases, and the junction held 6 bases outside the gene matches. Germline V CDR1 and CDR2: MNHEY, SVGEGT. This chain's CDR3 is CASSYPTTGGNQPQHF. The DNA for the CDR3 is TGTGCCAGCAGTTACCCTACTACAGGGGGCAATCAGCCCCAGCATTTT.

The rearrangement uses TRBV28 and TRBJ1-2; D might be TRBD1 (5 bases). This CDR3 is 17 amino acids long. Per germline, CDR1 MDHEN and CDR2 SYDVKM. Trimming stripped 6 bases from V and 6 bases from J, with 26 bases between. The CDR3 region is CASRDWGGIEKADGYTF. The CDR3 DNA is TGTGCCAGCAGGGACTGGGGGGGTATTGAGAAGGCGGATGGCTACACCTTC.

The chain has TRBV27 and TRBJ1-6; TRBD1 matches at 7 bases. The CDR3 runs to 13 residues. V was pared by 6 bases and J by 9 bases, with 5 bases of the junction left unmatched. CDR1 MNHEY and CDR2 SMNVEV come from the germline V gene (reference sequence). The CDR3 region has the DNA TGTGCCAGCAGATCGACAGGGAGTTCACCCCTCCACTTT. It codes for CASRSTGSSPLHF.

Notes on this clone: Distinct nucleotide sequences in the sample also encode this CDR3. The genes are TRBV15 and TRBJ2-7, with D perhaps matching TRBD2 (5 bases). Between the trimmed V and J ends, which lost 3 bases and 0 bases, there was a span of 9 bases. Germline CDR1 and CDR2: LNHNV and YYDKDF (reference sequence). The CDR3 is made up of 14 amino acids. DNA of the CDR3: TGTGCCACCAGCAGGAGCGGTAGCTCCTACGAGCAGTACTTC. Protein product: CATSRSGSSYEQYF.

The CDR3 DNA follows: TGTGCCAGCAGCCTCAGTCCCCCGGCCGGGAGGCGCACAGATACGCAGTATTTT. Residues: CASSLSPPAGRRTDTQYF. The chain employs TRBV6-2 or TRBV6-3 and TRBJ2-3; 7 positions match TRBD2. V lost 6 bases, J lost 1 base, and 16 bases stayed unmatched. CDR3 length: 18 amino acids. The germline gives CDR1 MNHEY, CDR2 SVGEGT.